A single sample is the source of the 32 T cell receptor beta chains below, sequenced in a study of molecular identifiers for immune sequencing clone quantification. TCRdb redid the calling of the PCR reads with MiXCR, one entry per CDR3 protein. The sample includes 250,000 to 400,000 distinct CDR3 sequences, roughly 23% of them seen just once. The sample consisted of naive CD8+ T cells from blood, with Jurkat cell RNA spiked in. Indicated subset: FACS-sorted CD8+CD4-CCR7+CD45RA+ naive T cells. The receptor set was obtained from a human donor in good health. Some libraries in this study had Jurkat cell RNA spiked in.

This clonotype has just a few counts. The chain couples TRBV4-1 to TRBJ2-5; 7 bases fit TRBD2. V shed 5 bases, J shed 2 bases, and the junction held 11 bases outside the gene matches. The CDR3 runs to 16 residues. Germline CDR1 is MGHRA and CDR2 is YSYEKL. This CDR3 reads CASSVGTTTTQETQYF. DNA for the CDR3: TGCGCCAGCAGCGTAGGGACTACAACAACACAAGAGACCCAGTACTTC.

This clonotype was counted many times. The chain carries TRBV6-5 and TRBJ1-1; D is unclear. This CDR3 is 14 amino acids long. Germline V lookup: CDR1 MNHEY, CDR2 SVGAGI. V was pared by 0 bases and J by 5 bases, with 10 bases between. CDR3 residues: CASSYSPFMTEAFF. The CDR3 DNA follows: TGTGCCAGCAGTTACTCTCCATTTATGACTGAAGCTTTCTTT.

This clonotype was seen repeatedly, ten times or more. V gene TRBV29-1 combines with J gene TRBJ2-7; D unclear. The CDR3 totals 15 residues. Germline CDR1 and CDR2: SQVTM and ANQGSEA. DNA of the CDR3: TGCACCAAATACCTCGACCCCGGTAGCTCCTACGAGCAGTACTTC. Residues: CTKYLDPGSSYEQYF.

In its sample, this clonotype was seen many times. V is TRBV11-2 and J is TRBJ2-5, with 7 bases matching TRBD1. CDR3 size: 16 residues. CDR1 and CDR2 (germline): SGHAT, FQNNGV. Trimming removed 5 bases from V and 1 base from J; junction bases left unmatched: 10. CDR3 amino acids: CASSPRKTGTQETQYF. The CDR3 nucleotides are TGTGCCAGCAGCCCACGAAAGACAGGGACCCAAGAGACCCAGTACTTC.

The sample holds many counts of this clonotype. This rearrangement joins TRBV5-5 to TRBJ2-7; D gene ambiguous. Germline CDR1 and CDR2: SGHKS and YYEKEE (reference sequence). The CDR3 has 13 amino acids. Deletions cut 0 bases from V and 4 bases from J, with 8 bases between. The CDR3 DNA reads TGTGCCAGCAGCTTGGTGCCAGAATACGAGCAGTACTTC. Translated: CASSLVPEYEQYF.

Worth noting for this clonotype: A much bigger clone sits one base away, suggesting this may be a read error. The chain joins TRBV4-1 to TRBJ1-1, with D possibly matching TRBD1 (6 bases). CDR1 and CDR2 from the germline V gene are MGHRA and YSYEKL. There are 15 residues in the CDR3. V was clipped by 3 bases and J by 4 bases, with 15 bases between them. Written as DNA, the CDR3 is TGCGCCAGCAGCCAGGGGGCGGGGATGGCCACTGAAGCTTTCTTT. It codes for CASSQGAGMATEAFF.

On this clonotype: Possible read error: a much larger clone is one base away. V is TRBV5-1 and J is TRBJ2-3; 8 bases fit TRBD1. Germline values: CDR1 SGHRS, CDR2 YFSETQ. The CDR3 has 16 amino acids. Germline trimming cut 3 bases from V and 1 base from J; bases unmatched to any gene: 7. Here the CDR3 reads CASSSGQGVGTDTQYF. In DNA form, the CDR3 reads TGCGCCAGCAGCTCCGGACAGGGAGTGGGCACAGATACGCAGTATTTT. Using reference TRBV5-1 and TRBJ2-3 for the parts outside the CDR3, the full variable domain is KAGVTQTPRYLIKTRGQQVTLSCSPISGHRSVSWYQQTPGQGLQFLFEYFSETQRNKGNFPGRFSGRQFSNSRSEMNVSTLELGDSALYLCASSSGQGVGTDTQYFGPGTRLTVL.

The chain combines TRBV12-3 or TRBV12-4 with TRBJ1-2; no firm D call. V was clipped by 7 bases and J by 0 bases, with 12 bases between them. The CDR3 totals 14 residues. CDR3 DNA sequence: TGTGCCAGCATCACGACAACCGCTAACTATGGCTACACCTTC. Encoded protein: CASITTTANYGYTF.

Points on this clonotype: The conserved closing phenylalanine or tryptophan is absent in this CDR3, likely reflecting a read error. J is TRBJ1-1 and V is TRBV6-2 or TRBV6-3; D gene uncertain. The germline CDR1 and CDR2 sequences are MNHEY and SVGEGT. V was clipped by 8 bases and J by 3 bases, with 16 bases between them. CDR3 length equals 14 residues. This chain's CDR3 is CASQTTGRYTEAFL. The CDR3 coding sequence is TGTGCCAGCCAAACGACGGGTCGGTACACTGAAGCTTTCCTT.

The chain is built from TRBV7-2 and TRBJ1-1; D ambiguous. The V gene lost 4 bases and the J gene lost 0 bases, with 9 bases spanning the gap. The V gene's germline CDR1 is SGHTA and CDR2 FQGNSA. The CDR3 covers 14 residues. CDR3 coding DNA: TGTGCCAGCAGCTCGGCGGGCCTGAACACTGAAGCTTTCTTT. It yields the protein CASSSAGLNTEAFF.

Points on this clonotype: Being one base from a much bigger clone, this may be a read error. The chain carries TRBV2 and TRBJ1-1; TRBD1 might be the D (5 bases). CDR1 and CDR2 from the germline V gene are SNHLY and FYNNEI. The CDR3 has 13 amino acids. The CDR3, as DNA: TGTGTCAGCAGTGACCGGGACGACACTGAAGCTTTCTTT. This gives the protein CVSSDRDDTEAFF.

This clonotype was counted ten times or more. The rearrangement uses TRBV7-6 and TRBJ2-5; 12 nucleotides line up with TRBD2. This CDR3 is built from 17 residues. V gave up 2 bases and J gave up 2 bases; unmatched junction bases: 6. Germline CDR1 reads SGHVS; CDR2 reads FNYEAQ. The CDR3 region is CASSLNLAGGYQETQYF. CDR3 coding DNA: TGTGCCAGCAGCTTAAACCTAGCGGGAGGGTATCAAGAGACCCAGTACTTC.

This clonotype was found many times. This sequence joins TRBV7-9 and TRBJ2-3; a possible D gene is TRBD2 (5 bases). V lost 7 bases to trimming and J lost 2 bases, with 10 bases between them. There are 13 residues in the CDR3. Germline V gene sequence: CDR1 SEHNR, CDR2 FQNEAQ (reference sequence). The CDR3 reads CASTFSDTDTQYF. The CDR3 DNA follows: TGTGCCAGCACCTTTAGCGACACAGATACGCAGTATTTT.

The rearrangement uses TRBV27 and TRBJ2-1; 10 positions agree with TRBD2. The CDR3 consists of 14 residues. V lost 5 bases, J lost 3 bases, and 1 base stayed unmatched. In germline, CDR1 is MNHEY, CDR2 SMNVEV (reference sequence). The CDR3 DNA sequence: TGTGCCAGCAGTGGACTAGCGGACTACAATGAGCAGTTCTTC. This gives the protein CASSGLADYNEQFF.

Comments on this clonotype: Germline is not matched at one junction end, which may reflect a read error. The rearrangement links TRBV20-1 to TRBJ2-7; unclear D gene. Germline-derived CDR1 and CDR2 are DFQATT and SNEGSKA (reference sequence). This CDR3 is 13 amino acids long. This chain's CDR3 is CSARDSDSCEQYF. CDR3 nucleotides: TGCAGTGCTAGAGATTCAGATTCCTGCGAGCAGTACTTC.

This clonotype was counted many times. The chain employs TRBV5-1 and TRBJ2-1; weak D call: TRBD1 (5 bases). Trimming took off 2 bases at V and 5 bases at J, with 8 bases between the two ends. The CDR3 extends over 13 amino acids. Germline V gene lookup returns CDR1 SGHRS and CDR2 YFSETQ. The CDR3 loop reads CASSFGAHNEQFF. CDR3 bases: TGCGCCAGCAGCTTTGGGGCCCACAATGAGCAGTTCTTC.

Remarks on this clonotype: It may be a read error: a sequence one base away is much more abundant. This chain connects TRBV28 to TRBJ2-7; possible D gene TRBD2, 5 bases. Germline-derived CDR1 and CDR2 are MDHEN and SYDVKM. Trimming shortened V by 3 bases and J by 0 bases, and 9 bases separated the two germline ends. The CDR3 has 14 amino acids. As DNA, the CDR3 is TGTGCCAGCAGTTTCTTCCGGGGCTCCTACGAGCAGTACTTC. Translating gives CASSFFRGSYEQYF.

This clonotype was seen only a few times. This chain uses TRBV30 with TRBJ2-3; 9 bases match TRBD1. Germline assignment: CDR1 GTSNPN and CDR2 SVGIG (reference sequence). J gave up 3 bases and V 5 bases, and 6 bases lay outside the gene matches. The CDR3 has 14 amino acids. CDR3 sequence: CAWGGGQGTDTQYF. In DNA, the CDR3 is TGTGCCTGGGGAGGGGGACAGGGAACAGATACGCAGTATTTT.

This clonotype was counted a few times. V and J are TRBV4-3 and TRBJ2-3; 10 nucleotides agree with TRBD2. Germline assignment: CDR1 LGHNA and CDR2 YSLEER. There are 19 residues in the CDR3. J was trimmed by 3 bases and V by 0 bases; bases with no gene match: 12. The CDR3 DNA reads as TGCGCCAGCAGCCAAGATGATTTCGCGGCTAGCGGGGGAACAGATACGCAGTATTTT. Amino acids: CASSQDDFAASGGTDTQYF.

A note on this clonotype: The limits of the CDR3 on the DNA are not certain, so only TCRdb's listed CDR3 is given. The CDR3: CASSEVGQGSYERYF. The chain uses TRBV6-1 and TRBJ2-7; TRBD1 was called by the table and not checked on the DNA. Germline CDR1 MNHNS, CDR2 SASEGT. The CDR3 has 15 residues if both end residues are counted.

This clonotype was counted ten times or more. The V and J genes are TRBV4-3 and TRBJ1-1; D call uncertain. The germline CDR1 and CDR2 sequences are LGHNA and YSLEER. V was cut by 1 base and J by 4 bases, with 10 bases left in between. The CDR3 is 14 amino acids. CDR3 region: CASSQVRGSTEAFF. In nucleotides, the CDR3 is TGCGCCAGCAGCCAAGTCAGAGGGAGCACTGAAGCTTTCTTT.

This clonotype was counted ten times or more. The chain couples TRBV30 to TRBJ2-7; 9 bases fit TRBD2. Unmatched junction bases numbered 7, after V lost 1 base and J lost 0 bases. The V gene's germline CDR1 is GTSNPN and CDR2 SVGIG (reference sequence). The CDR3 contains 16 residues. The CDR3 DNA follows: TGTGCCTGGAGTGCCCCACGGACTAGCGCCTCCTACGAGCAGTACTTC. Its translation is CAWSAPRTSASYEQYF.

This clonotype was detected many times. This chain connects TRBV7-6 to TRBJ2-5, with D possibly TRBD1 on 7 matching bases. Deletions cut 1 base from V and 3 bases from J, with 9 bases between. The CDR3 totals 14 residues. In germline, CDR1 is SGHVS, CDR2 FNYEAQ. This chain's CDR3 is CASSLGRGEETQYF. CDR3 nucleotide sequence: TGTGCCAGCAGCTTAGGCAGGGGGGAAGAGACCCAGTACTTC. Together with reference TRBV7-6 and TRBJ2-5, the CDR3 gives the full variable domain: GAGVSQSPRYKVTKRGQDVALRCDPISGHVSLYWYRQALGQGPEFLTYFNYEAQQDKSGLPNDRFSAERPEGSISTLTIQRTEQRDSAMYRCASSLGRGEETQYFGPGTRLLVL.

On this clonotype: Being one base from a much bigger clone, this may be a read error. V and J are TRBV4-1 and TRBJ2-7; 11 bases line up with TRBD2. The germline V gene has CDR1 MGHRA and CDR2 YSYEKL. CDR3 length: 15 residues. V trimming: 4 bases; J trimming: 6 bases; junction bases outside the gene matches: 8. CDR3 in amino acids: CASSPSTSGGFEQYF. DNA for the CDR3: TGCGCCAGCAGCCCCTCAACTAGCGGGGGCTTCGAGCAGTACTTC.

This clonotype was observed at least ten times. The chain carries TRBV7-6 and TRBJ2-5; D possibly corresponds to TRBD1 (5 bases). Germline lookup yields CDR1 SGHVS and CDR2 FNYEAQ. This CDR3 region has 14 residues. V lost 1 base, J lost 0 bases, and 6 bases lay in between. The CDR3: CASSLETDQETQYF. The DNA for the CDR3 is TGTGCCAGCAGCTTAGAGACAGACCAAGAGACCCAGTACTTC.

The chain carries TRBV27 and TRBJ2-3, with D perhaps TRBD1 (6 bases). Germline loops: CDR1 MNHEY, CDR2 SMNVEV (reference sequence). V lost 6 bases and J 0 bases, leaving 13 bases between the germline ends. The length of the CDR3 is 15 residues. CDR3 sequence (DNA): TGTGCCAGCAGCAGAGGACAGCTAAGCACAGATACGCAGTATTTT. Residues: CASSRGQLSTDTQYF.

This clonotype was seen many times. J is TRBJ2-3 and V is TRBV11-2, with 7 bases lining up with TRBD1. V trimming: 3 bases; J trimming: 5 bases; junction bases outside the gene matches: 2. In germline, CDR1 is SGHAT, CDR2 FQNNGV. This CDR3 contains 13 residues. CDR3 sequence: CASSFPGGDTQYF. In DNA, the CDR3 is TGTGCCAGCAGCTTTCCAGGGGGAGATACGCAGTATTTT.

This clonotype was seen many times. The chain has TRBV7-6 and TRBJ2-5, with D maybe TRBD1 (5 bases). There are 14 residues in the CDR3. With 5 bases removed from V and 4 bases from J, the gap between germline ends came to 14 bases. Germline CDR1 and CDR2: SGHVS and FNYEAQ. CDR3 sequence: CASSPRQPGETQYF. In nucleotides, the CDR3 is TGTGCCAGCAGCCCCCGACAGCCCGGAGAGACCCAGTACTTC.

Many counts were recorded for this clonotype. The J gene is TRBJ1-5, the V gene TRBV19; 10 nucleotides agree with TRBD1. CDR1 and CDR2 from the germline V gene are LNHDA and SQIVND (reference sequence). The trim removed 1 base at V and 7 bases at J, leaving 7 bases unmatched. The CDR3 sequence is 16 residues long. In DNA, the CDR3 is TGTGCCAGTAGTATAGGGACAGGGGGGATATACCAGCCCCAGCATTTT. Protein: CASSIGTGGIYQPQHF.

At least ten counts were recorded for this clonotype. The V and J genes are TRBV6-2 or TRBV6-3 and TRBJ2-7; the D gene is possibly TRBD2 (5 bases). This CDR3 region has 12 residues. Trimming removed 4 bases from V and 2 bases from J, with 6 bases in between. The germline V gene has CDR1 MNHEY and CDR2 SVGEGT. The CDR3 region is CASSSAAYEQYF. CDR3 nucleotide sequence: TGTGCCAGCAGTTCAGCGGCCTACGAGCAGTACTTC.

The chain links TRBV7-6 to TRBJ2-2; 9 bases match TRBD1. Germline CDR1 SGHVS, CDR2 FNYEAQ. The CDR3 totals 21 residues. V gave up 1 base and J gave up 7 bases; unmatched junction bases: 22. CDR3 bases: TGTGCCAGCAGCTTAGAGACGGACCAACAGGGGGCTCCTACTTTTAGCGGGGAGCTGTTTTTT. Protein sequence: CASSLETDQQGAPTFSGELFF. The whole variable domain, filled in from reference TRBV7-6 and TRBJ2-2, reads GAGVSQSPRYKVTKRGQDVALRCDPISGHVSLYWYRQALGQGPEFLTYFNYEAQQDKSGLPNDRFSAERPEGSISTLTIQRTEQRDSAMYRCASSLETDQQGAPTFSGELFFGEGSRLTVL.

At least ten counts were recorded for this clonotype. The chain uses TRBV2 and TRBJ2-5; 7 bases agree with TRBD1. The trim removed 6 bases at V and 13 bases at J, leaving 14 bases unmatched. Germline V lookup: CDR1 SNHLY, CDR2 FYNNEI. This CDR3 is built from 13 residues. CDR3 nucleotide sequence: TGTGCCAGCAGCCCGAGAGGACAGGCATTATTGTACTTC. Residues: CASSPRGQALLYF.